This TCR beta chain was profiled in a study of cytomegalovirus exposure and HLA in healthy donors. General study results and limits: In vitro, a few CMV-associated chains proved specific for CMV antigens.

The protocol was immunoSEQ multiplex PCR, while the TCRdb copy is restricted to in-frame clones and leaves out a portion. The table includes about 200,000 clones, around 88% detected once. Separate from the approximately 720-subject first cohort, the 120-subject validation cohort was the one that the donors belonged to. The V and J ends lost 8 bases and 2 bases, in that order; junction bases with no gene match: 11. The CDR3 runs to 16 residues. CDR1 MGHRA and CDR2 YSYEKL come from the germline V gene. With respect to this clone: The target antigen is unknown.

The sequence derives from a woman aged 18-29 years in good health and CMV-seronegative. The sample consisted of PBMCs. V gene TRBV4-1 combines with J gene TRBJ2-3, with TRBD2 matching over 9 bases. CDR3 in DNA: TGCGCCAGCCGGCCCCACTCTAGCGGGAACACAGATACGCAGTATTTT. It codes for CASRPHSSGNTDTQYF.